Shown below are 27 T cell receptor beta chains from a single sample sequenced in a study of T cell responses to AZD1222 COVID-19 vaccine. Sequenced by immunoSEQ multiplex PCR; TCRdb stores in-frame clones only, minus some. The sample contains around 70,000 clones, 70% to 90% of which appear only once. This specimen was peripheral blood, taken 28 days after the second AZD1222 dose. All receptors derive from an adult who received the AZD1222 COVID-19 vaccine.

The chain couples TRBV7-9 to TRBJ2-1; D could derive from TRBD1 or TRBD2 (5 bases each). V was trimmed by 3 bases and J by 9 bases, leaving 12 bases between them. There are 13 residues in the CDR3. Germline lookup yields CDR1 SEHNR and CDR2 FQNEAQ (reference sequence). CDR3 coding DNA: TGTGCCAGCAGCTTGGGCACTAGGGGTGAGCAGTTCTTC. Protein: CASSLGTRGEQFF.

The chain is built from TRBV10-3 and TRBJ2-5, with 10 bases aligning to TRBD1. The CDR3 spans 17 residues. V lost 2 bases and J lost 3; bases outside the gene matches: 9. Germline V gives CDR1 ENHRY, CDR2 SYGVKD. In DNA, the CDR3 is TGTGCCATCAGTGAGACGGGGACAGGGGTAAGGGAAGAGACCCAGTACTTC. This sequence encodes CAISETGTGVREETQYF.

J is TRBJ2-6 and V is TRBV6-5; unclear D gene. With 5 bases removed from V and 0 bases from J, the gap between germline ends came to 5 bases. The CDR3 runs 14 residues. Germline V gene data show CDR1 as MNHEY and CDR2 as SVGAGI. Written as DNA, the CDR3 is TGTGCCAGCAGTCACCGCTCTGGGGCCAACGTCCTGACTTTC. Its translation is CASSHRSGANVLTF.

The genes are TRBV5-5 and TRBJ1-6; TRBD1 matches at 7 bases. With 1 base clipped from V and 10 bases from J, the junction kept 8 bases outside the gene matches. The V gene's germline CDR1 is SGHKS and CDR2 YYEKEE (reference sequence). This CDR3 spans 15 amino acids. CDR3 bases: TGTGCCAGCAGCTTGAGGCAGGGGGATACGTCACCCCTCCACTTT. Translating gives CASSLRQGDTSPLHF.

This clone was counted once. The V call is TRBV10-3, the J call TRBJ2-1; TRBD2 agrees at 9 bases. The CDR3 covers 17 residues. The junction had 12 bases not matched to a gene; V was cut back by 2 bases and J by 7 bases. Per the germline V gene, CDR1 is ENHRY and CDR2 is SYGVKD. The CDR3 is CAISEKGLVSGRNEQFF. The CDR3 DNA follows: TGTGCCATCAGTGAGAAGGGACTCGTCAGCGGGAGGAATGAGCAGTTCTTC.

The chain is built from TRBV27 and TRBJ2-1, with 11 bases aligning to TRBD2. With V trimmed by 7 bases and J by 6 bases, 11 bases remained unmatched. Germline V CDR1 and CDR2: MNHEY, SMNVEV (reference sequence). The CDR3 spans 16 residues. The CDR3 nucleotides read TGTGCCAGCAAAGGCCGGGGACTAGCGGTACGCAATGAGCAGTTCTTC. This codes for CASKGRGLAVRNEQFF.

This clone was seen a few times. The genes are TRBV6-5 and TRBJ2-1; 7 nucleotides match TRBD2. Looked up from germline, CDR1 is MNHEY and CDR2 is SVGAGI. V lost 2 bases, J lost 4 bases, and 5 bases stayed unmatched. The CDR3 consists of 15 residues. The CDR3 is CASSYGGGGYNEQFF. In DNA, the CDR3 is TGTGCCAGCAGTTACGGCGGCGGGGGTTACAATGAGCAGTTCTTC.

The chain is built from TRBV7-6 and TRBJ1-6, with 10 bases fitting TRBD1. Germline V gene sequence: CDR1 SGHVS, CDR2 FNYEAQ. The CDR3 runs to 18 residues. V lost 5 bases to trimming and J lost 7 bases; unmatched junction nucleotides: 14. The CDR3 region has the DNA TGTGCCAGCAGCACACTGGGGAGACAGGGGGCGCGGAATTCACCCCTCCACTTT. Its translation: CASSTLGRQGARNSPLHF.

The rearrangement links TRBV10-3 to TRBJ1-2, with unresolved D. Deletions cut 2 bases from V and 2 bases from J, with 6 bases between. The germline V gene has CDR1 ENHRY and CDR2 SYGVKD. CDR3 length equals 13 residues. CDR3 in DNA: TGTGCCATCAGTGAGACAGTAAACTATGGCTACACCTTC. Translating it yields CAISETVNYGYTF.

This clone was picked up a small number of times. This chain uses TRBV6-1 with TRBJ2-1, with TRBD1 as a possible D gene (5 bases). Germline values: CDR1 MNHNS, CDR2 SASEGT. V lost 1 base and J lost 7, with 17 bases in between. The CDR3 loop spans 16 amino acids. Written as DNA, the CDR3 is TGTGCCAGCAGTGAAGAAGGGGCAACGCGGACGAATGAGCAGTTCTTC. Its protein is CASSEEGATRTNEQFF.

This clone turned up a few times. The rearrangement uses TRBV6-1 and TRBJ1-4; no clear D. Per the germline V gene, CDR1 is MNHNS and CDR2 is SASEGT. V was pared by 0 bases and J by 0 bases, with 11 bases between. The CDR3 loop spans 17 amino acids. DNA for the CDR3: TGTGCCAGCAGTGAAGCGCTCGACTCTGCAACTAATGAAAAACTGTTTTTT. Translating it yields CASSEALDSATNEKLFF.

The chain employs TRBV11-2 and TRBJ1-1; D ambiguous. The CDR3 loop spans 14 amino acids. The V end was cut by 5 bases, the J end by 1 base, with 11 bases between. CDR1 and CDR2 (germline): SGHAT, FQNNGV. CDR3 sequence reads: CASSPGTANTEAFF. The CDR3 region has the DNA TGTGCCAGCAGCCCAGGCACAGCGAACACTGAAGCTTTCTTT.

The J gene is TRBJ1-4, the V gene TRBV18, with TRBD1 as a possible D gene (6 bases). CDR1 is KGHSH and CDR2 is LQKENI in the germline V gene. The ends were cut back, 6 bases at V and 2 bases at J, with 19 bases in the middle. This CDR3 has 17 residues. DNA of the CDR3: TGTGCCAGCTCGCGCCTAACAGGGTTTGCGACTAATGAAAAACTGTTTTTT. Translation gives CASSRLTGFATNEKLFF. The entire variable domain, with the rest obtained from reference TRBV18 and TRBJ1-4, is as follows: NAGVMQNPRHLVRRRGQEARLRCSPMKGHSHVYWYRQLPEEGLKFMVYLQKENIIDESGMPKERFSAEFPKEGPSILRIQQVVRGDSAAYFCASSRLTGFATNEKLFFGSGTQLSVL.

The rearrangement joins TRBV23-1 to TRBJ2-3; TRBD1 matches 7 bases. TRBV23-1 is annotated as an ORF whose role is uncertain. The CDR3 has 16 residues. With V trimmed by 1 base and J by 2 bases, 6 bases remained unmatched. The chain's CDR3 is CASSQFWDSLTDTQYF. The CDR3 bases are TGCGCCAGCAGTCAATTCTGGGACAGCCTCACAGATACGCAGTATTTT.

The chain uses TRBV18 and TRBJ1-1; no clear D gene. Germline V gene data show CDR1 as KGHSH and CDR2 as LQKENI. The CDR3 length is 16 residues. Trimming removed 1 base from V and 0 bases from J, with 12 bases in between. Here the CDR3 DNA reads TGTGCCAGCTCACCACGACATCGTGGGCTGAACACTGAAGCTTTCTTT. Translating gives CASSPRHRGLNTEAFF.

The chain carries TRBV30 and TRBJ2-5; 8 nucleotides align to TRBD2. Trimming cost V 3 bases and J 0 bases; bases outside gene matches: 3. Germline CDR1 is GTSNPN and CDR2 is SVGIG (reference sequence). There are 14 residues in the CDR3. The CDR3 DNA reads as TGTGCCTGGAGGGGACTAGGGTACCAAGAGACCCAGTACTTC. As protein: CAWRGLGYQETQYF.

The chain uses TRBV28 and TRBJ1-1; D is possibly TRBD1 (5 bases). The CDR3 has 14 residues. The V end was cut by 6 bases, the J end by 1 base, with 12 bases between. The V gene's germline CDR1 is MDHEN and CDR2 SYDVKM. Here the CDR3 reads CASRHGTANTEAFF. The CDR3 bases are TGTGCCAGCAGACACGGGACGGCGAACACTGAAGCTTTCTTT.

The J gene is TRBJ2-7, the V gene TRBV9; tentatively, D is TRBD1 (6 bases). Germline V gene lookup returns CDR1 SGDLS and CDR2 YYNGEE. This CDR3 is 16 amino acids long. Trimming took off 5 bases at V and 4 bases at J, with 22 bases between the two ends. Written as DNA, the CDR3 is TGTGCCAGCAGTCCTAACGGCGTTGGGGGCCTTTACGAGCAGTACTTC. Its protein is CASSPNGVGGLYEQYF.

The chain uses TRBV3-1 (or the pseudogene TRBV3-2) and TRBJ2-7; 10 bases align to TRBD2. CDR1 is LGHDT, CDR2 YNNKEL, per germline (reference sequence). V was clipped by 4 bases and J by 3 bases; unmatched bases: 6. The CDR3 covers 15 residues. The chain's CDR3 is CASSLTSGMGYEQYF. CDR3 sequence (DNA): TGTGCCAGCAGCCTAACTAGCGGGATGGGCTACGAGCAGTACTTC.

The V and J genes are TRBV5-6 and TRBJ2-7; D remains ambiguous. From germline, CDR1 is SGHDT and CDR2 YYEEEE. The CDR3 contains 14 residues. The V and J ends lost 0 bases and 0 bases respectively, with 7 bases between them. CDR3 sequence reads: CASSLAIRSYEQYF. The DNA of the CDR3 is TGTGCCAGCAGCTTGGCCATCCGCTCCTACGAGCAGTACTTC.

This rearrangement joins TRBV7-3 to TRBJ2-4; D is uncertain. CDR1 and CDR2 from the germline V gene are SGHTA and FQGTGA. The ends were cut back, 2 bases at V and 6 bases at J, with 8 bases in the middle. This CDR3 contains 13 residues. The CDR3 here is CASSLSGGNIQYF. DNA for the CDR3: TGTGCCAGCAGCTTATCGGGTGGAAACATTCAGTACTTC.

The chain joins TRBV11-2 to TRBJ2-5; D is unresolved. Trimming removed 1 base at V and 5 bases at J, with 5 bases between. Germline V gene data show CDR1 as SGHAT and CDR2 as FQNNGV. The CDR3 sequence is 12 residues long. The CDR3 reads CASSLVRETQYF. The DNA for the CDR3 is TGTGCCAGCAGCTTAGTCCGTGAGACCCAGTACTTC.

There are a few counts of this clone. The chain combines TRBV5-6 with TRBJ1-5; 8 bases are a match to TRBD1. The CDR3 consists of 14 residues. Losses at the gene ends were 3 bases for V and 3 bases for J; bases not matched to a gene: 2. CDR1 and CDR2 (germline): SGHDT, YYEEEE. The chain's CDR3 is CASSYRGTNQPQHF. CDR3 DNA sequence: TGTGCCAGCAGCTACAGGGGGACCAATCAGCCCCAGCATTTT.

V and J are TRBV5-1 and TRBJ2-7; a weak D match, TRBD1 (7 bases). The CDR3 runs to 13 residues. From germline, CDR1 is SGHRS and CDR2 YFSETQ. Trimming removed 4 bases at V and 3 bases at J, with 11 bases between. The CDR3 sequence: CASSGQGGYEQYF. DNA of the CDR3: TGCGCCAGCAGCGGGCAGGGGGGCTACGAGCAGTACTTC.

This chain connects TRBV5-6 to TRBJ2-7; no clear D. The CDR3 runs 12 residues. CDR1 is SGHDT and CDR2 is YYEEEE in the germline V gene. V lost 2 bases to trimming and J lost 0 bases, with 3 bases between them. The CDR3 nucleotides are TGTGCCAGCAGCTTATTCTCCTACGAGCAGTACTTC. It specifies CASSLFSYEQYF.

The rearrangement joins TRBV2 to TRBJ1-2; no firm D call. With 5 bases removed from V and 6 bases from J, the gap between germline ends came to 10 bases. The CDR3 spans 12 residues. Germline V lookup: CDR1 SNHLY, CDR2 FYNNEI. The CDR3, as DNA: TGTGCCAGCAGTCTGGGTTTGGATGGCTACACCTTC. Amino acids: CASSLGLDGYTF.

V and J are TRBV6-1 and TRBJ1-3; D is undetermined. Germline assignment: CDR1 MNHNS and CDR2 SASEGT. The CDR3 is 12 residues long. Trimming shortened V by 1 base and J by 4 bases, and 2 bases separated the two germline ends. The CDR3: CASSEVGNTIYF. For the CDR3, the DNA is TGTGCCAGCAGTGAAGTGGGAAACACCATATATTTT.